These 20 T cell receptor beta chains originate from one sample sequenced in a study of cytomegalovirus exposure and HLA in healthy donors. The PCR used 60 Vbeta and 13 Jbeta primers. Clones were read by immunoSEQ multiplex PCR, and TCRdb kept only the in-frame ones, dropping some. The sample has about 300,000 clones, more than 80% seen once. Material for sequencing was PBMCs. The receptors were sampled from a man in his forties or fifties in good health and CMV-seropositive.

This clone was found a few times. CDR3 nucleotides: TGCGCCAGCAGCCAAGATCTCTACAGGTCGAATCAGCCCCAGCATTTT. Its protein product is CASSQDLYRSNQPQHF. The chain is built from TRBV4-1 and TRBJ1-5; TRBD1 might be the D (5 bases). The V gene lost 0 bases and the J gene lost 4 bases, with 13 bases spanning the gap. The CDR3 contains 16 residues. Germline loops: CDR1 MGHRA, CDR2 YSYEKL.

The chain has TRBV7-3 and TRBJ2-3; 8 bases map to TRBD2. Germline loops: CDR1 SGHTA, CDR2 FQGTGA. V lost 5 bases to trimming and J lost 0 bases; unmatched junction nucleotides: 7. CDR3 length: 16 residues. In DNA form, the CDR3 reads TGTGCCAGCAGCGCTACTAGCGGACCTAGCACAGATACGCAGTATTTT. Residues: CASSATSGPSTDTQYF.

This chain uses TRBV19 with TRBJ2-1; TRBD2 agrees at 9 bases. Trimming cost V 4 bases and J 9 bases; bases outside gene matches: 7. Germline CDR1 is LNHDA and CDR2 is SQIVND (reference sequence). The CDR3 spans 14 residues. The CDR3 bases are TGTGCCAGTAGTAGGCTAGCGGGGCCCGCTGAGCAGTTCTTC. Encoded protein: CASSRLAGPAEQFF.

The CDR3 protein is CASSLISGRSIEQYF. CDR3 nucleotide sequence: TGCGCCAGCAGCTTGATCAGCGGGAGGTCAATCGAGCAGTACTTC. J is TRBJ2-7 and V is TRBV5-1; 9 nucleotides agree with TRBD2. The ends lost 1 base at V and 6 bases at J; junction bases unmatched: 8. Germline-derived CDR1 and CDR2 are SGHRS and YFSETQ. CDR3 length equals 15 residues.

V is TRBV11-3 and J is TRBJ2-1, with a tentative D call TRBD2 (5 bases). Trimming cost V 3 bases and J 11 bases, with 11 bases left between them. The CDR3 has 12 residues. Per germline, CDR1 SGHNT and CDR2 YENEEA. The CDR3 here is CASSFNDYQQFF. The CDR3 DNA reads TGTGCCAGCAGCTTCAATGACTACCAGCAGTTCTTC.

A single count supports this clone. The chain carries TRBV4-1 and TRBJ2-2; D unclear. The ends were cut back, 1 base at V and 7 bases at J, with 7 bases in the middle. Germline V gives CDR1 MGHRA, CDR2 YSYEKL. This CDR3 comprises 13 residues. The CDR3, as DNA: TGCGCCAGCAGCCAAGGGTCACTCGGGGAGCTGTTTTTT. Translated: CASSQGSLGELFF.

The chain is built from TRBV15 and TRBJ2-7; possible D gene TRBD1, 5 bases. Trimming removed 3 bases at V and 6 bases at J, with 15 bases between. The CDR3 has 14 residues. The V gene's germline CDR1 is LNHNV and CDR2 YYDKDF (reference sequence). The CDR3: CATSSRTTASEQYF. The DNA of the CDR3 is TGTGCCACCAGCAGTCGAACGACAGCTTCCGAGCAGTACTTC. The full variable domain, its missing parts supplied by reference TRBV15 and TRBJ2-7, is DAMVIQNPRYQVTQFGKPVTLSCSQTLNHNVMYWYQQKSSQAPKLLFHYYDKDFNNEADTPDNFQSRRPNTSFCFLDIRSPGLGDTAMYLCATSSRTTASEQYFGPGTRLTVT.

J is TRBJ2-1 and V is TRBV7-6; 15 bases agree with TRBD2. CDR1 and CDR2 (germline): SGHVS, FNYEAQ. J lost 0 bases, V lost 3 bases, and 6 bases had no gene match. This CDR3 comprises 19 residues. CDR3 nucleotide sequence: TGTGCCAGCAGCTTTAAGGGACTAGCGGGAGGTAGCTCCTACAATGAGCAGTTCTTC. Residues: CASSFKGLAGGSSYNEQFF.

The rearrangement uses TRBV28 and TRBJ2-7; D may be TRBD2 (6 bases). There are 11 residues in the CDR3. Germline V gene lookup returns CDR1 MDHEN and CDR2 SYDVKM. Trimming stripped 8 bases from V and 11 bases from J, with 16 bases between. The CDR3 DNA reads TGTGCCAGCTCCCCCGGGAGAGGGGAGTACTTC. Translation gives CASSPGRGEYF.

The V call is TRBV11-3, the J call TRBJ2-2, with 11 bases matching TRBD1. Germline V gene lookup returns CDR1 SGHNT and CDR2 YENEEA. The CDR3 runs 18 residues. V was pared by 0 bases and J by 6 bases, with 9 bases of the junction left unmatched. CDR3 residues: CASSLEDWTGGASGELFF. DNA of the CDR3: TGTGCCAGCAGCTTAGAAGACTGGACAGGGGGCGCGTCCGGGGAGCTGTTTTTT. The full variable domain, its missing parts supplied by reference TRBV11-3 and TRBJ2-2, is EAGVVQSPRYKIIEKKQPVAFWCNPISGHNTLYWYLQNLGQGPELLIRYENEEAVDDSQLPKDRFSAERLKGVDSTLKIQPAELGDSAVYLCASSLEDWTGGASGELFFGEGSRLTVL.

The J gene is TRBJ2-6, the V gene TRBV5-1; 15 bases line up with TRBD2. The V segment lost 4 bases and the J segment 1 base; nucleotides outside the gene matches: 15. This CDR3 comprises 22 residues. CDR1 is SGHRS, CDR2 YFSETQ, per germline. The CDR3 protein is CASSHRAPGLAGGGSGANVLTF. CDR3 DNA sequence: TGCGCCAGCAGCCACCGAGCGCCGGGACTAGCGGGAGGTGGGTCTGGGGCCAACGTCCTGACTTTC.

This rearrangement joins TRBV4-3 to TRBJ2-1; the match to TRBD2 covers 9 bases. The CDR3 sequence is 14 residues long. In germline, CDR1 is LGHNA, CDR2 YSLEER. The ends lost 0 bases at V and 10 bases at J; junction bases unmatched: 4. CDR3 DNA sequence: TGCGCCAGCAGCCAAGACCGGCGGGAGGGGGAGCAGTTCTTC. This codes for CASSQDRREGEQFF.

The V gene is TRBV19, the J gene TRBJ2-6; D is ambiguous. Germline V gene data show CDR1 as LNHDA and CDR2 as SQIVND (reference sequence). The V gene lost 1 base and the J gene lost 0 bases, with 7 bases spanning the gap. The CDR3 has 16 residues. The CDR3 reads CASSIGEPSGANVLTF. CDR3 nucleotide sequence: TGTGCCAGTAGTATAGGAGAGCCCTCTGGGGCCAACGTCCTGACTTTC.

This rearrangement joins TRBV15 to TRBJ2-2, with 10 bases identical to TRBD2. V trimming: 3 bases; J trimming: 1 base; junction bases outside the gene matches: 5. The CDR3 covers 17 residues. From germline, CDR1 is LNHNV and CDR2 YYDKDF (reference sequence). The CDR3 DNA reads as TGTGCCACCAGCAGGCAGGCTAGCGGGAGGAACACCGGGGAGCTGTTTTTT. It is translated as CATSRQASGRNTGELFF.

J is TRBJ2-1 and V is TRBV27, with 7 bases aligning to TRBD1. J gave up 3 bases and V 5 bases, and 4 bases lay outside the gene matches. Germline lookup yields CDR1 MNHEY and CDR2 SMNVEV (reference sequence). The CDR3 covers 14 residues. Here the CDR3 reads CASSRDRVYNEQFF. CDR3 in DNA: TGTGCCAGCAGTAGGGACAGAGTCTACAATGAGCAGTTCTTC.

The count of this clone is one. The rearrangement links TRBV5-6 to TRBJ2-2; 7 nucleotides align to TRBD2. Germline V lookup: CDR1 SGHDT, CDR2 YYEEEE. CDR3 size: 17 residues. V dropped 2 bases and J dropped 0; count of bases not matched to a gene: 7. CDR3 loop: CASSFLSAGANTGELFF. In nucleotides, the CDR3 is TGTGCCAGCAGCTTCCTCAGTGCGGGAGCGAACACCGGGGAGCTGTTTTTT.

The V call is TRBV10-3, the J call TRBJ2-7; possibly TRBD1 for D (6 bases). The CDR3 has 13 residues. Deletions cut 3 bases from V and 6 bases from J, with 12 bases between. Germline loops: CDR1 ENHRY, CDR2 SYGVKD. CDR3 residues: CAISDGQGTEQYF. The CDR3 DNA sequence: TGTGCCATCAGTGATGGGCAGGGGACCGAGCAGTACTTC.

This clone came up once. The chain combines TRBV6-1 with TRBJ1-5; 7 nucleotides line up with TRBD1. The CDR3 extends over 15 amino acids. The V segment lost 8 bases and the J segment 2 bases; nucleotides outside the gene matches: 9. Germline assignment: CDR1 MNHNS and CDR2 SASEGT. The CDR3 protein is CASCLSGTGNQPQHF. The DNA for the CDR3 is TGTGCCAGCTGCTTGTCCGGGACAGGCAATCAGCCCCAGCATTTT.

The chain is built from TRBV19 and TRBJ2-7; TRBD1 matches at 10 bases. With V trimmed by 4 bases and J by 1 base, 4 bases remained unmatched. The CDR3 sequence is 15 residues long. CDR1 LNHDA and CDR2 SQIVND come from the germline V gene (reference sequence). The CDR3 bases are TGTGCCAGTAGTAGGGCGGACAGGGGGTCCTACGAGCAGTACTTC. Its translation: CASSRADRGSYEQYF. The full variable domain, with the rest looked up from reference TRBV19 and TRBJ2-7, is DGGITQSPKYLFRKEGQNVTLSCEQNLNHDAMYWYRQDPGQGLRLIYYSQIVNDFQKGDIAEGYSVSREKKESFPLTVTSAQKNPTAFYLCASSRADRGSYEQYFGPGTRLTVT.

The genes are TRBV18 and TRBJ1-3; TRBD1 matches 8 bases. This CDR3 is 15 amino acids long. V shed 3 bases, J shed 2 bases, and the junction held 3 bases outside the gene matches. CDR1 is KGHSH and CDR2 is LQKENI in the germline V gene. The CDR3 coding sequence is TGTGCCAGCTCACCGGACAGGGTTACTGGAAACACCATATATTTT. This gives the protein CASSPDRVTGNTIYF.